Sequencing of this T cell receptor (beta chain) was carried out in a study of blood T cell repertoires in COVID-19. Study context: Sites across the United States, Italy and Spain contributed samples from acute and convalescent COVID-19. The cDNA or gDNA used as material had been derived from T cells, B-cell-depleted T cells, or PBMCs.

How the authors handled the data: Reference gene primer amplification gave nucleated cell count estimates. Here immunoSEQ multiplex PCR was the method, and the copy in TCRdb shows in-frame clones only, minus some. V and J calls and clone size are given by that table; D and trimming were obtained from the DNA. The sample shows 120,000 to 150,000 clones, 70% to 85% of them seen only once. This clone was detected only a few times. This CDR3 has 16 amino acids. Trimming cost V 5 bases and J 1 base; bases outside gene matches: 8. CDR1 is MGHRA, CDR2 YSYEKL, per germline. The clonotype comes from a woman between 50 and 59 years old in a cohort sampled during active or convalescent COVID-19. The sequenced sample consisted of peripheral blood. The chain uses TRBV4-1 and TRBJ1-1, with 9 bases identical to TRBD1. The CDR3 here is CASSFGTGKANTEAFF. CDR3 DNA: TGCGCCAGCAGCTTCGGGACAGGGAAGGCGAACACTGAAGCTTTCTTT.